This T cell receptor (beta chain) is from a study of neurological immune-mediated disorders (dated by TCRdb to the late 2010s). Concerning the study at large: Of the 35 or so multiple sclerosis patients, about 31 had relapsing-remitting MS and 3 had secondary progressive MS. The study compared peripheral blood TCR-beta repertoires of HTLV-I-associated myelopathy (HAM/TSP) patients, multiple sclerosis patients and healthy controls using UMI-based sequencing. The approximately 110 TCR-beta libraries included longitudinal samples, technical triplicates and paired sorted CD4+ and CD8+ T-cell subsets alongside PBMC samples. The cohort comprised roughly 65 subjects: around 15 HAM/TSP patients, 35 or so multiple sclerosis patients and 20 or so healthy controls.

General conclusions and limits of the study: TCR clonal expansion was highest in HAM/TSP patients and lowest in MS patients, with MS patients falling below even healthy controls. No clinical or MRI features were associated with the MS cluster, and the authors said that larger cohorts are needed. No identical CDR3 amino acid sequences were shared among expanded clones across subjects, suggesting private TCR-beta repertoires in all groups. Phylogenetic analysis grouped repertoires from 18 of 34 MS patients into a cluster of related CDR3 sequences, suggesting a possible repertoire-level signature.

Unsorted PBMC libraries were generated from 2 million PBMCs stored in RNAlater at -80 °C until RNA extraction. Multiple sclerosis patients were enrolled in a US clinical protocol under which disease progression was evaluated by magnetic resonance imaging. PBMCs were separated from peripheral blood using Ficoll-Hypaque density gradient centrifugation and then cryopreserved in liquid nitrogen. The CDR3 has 15 amino acids, counting the end cysteine and phenylalanine. The kept DNA is CDR3 alone, 45 bases in frame from the first base. V ends up 4 bases short and J 7 bases short, with an unmatched junction base count of 11. This clonotype appeared many times. Its antigen is not yet known. Base qualities are missing; no much larger clone stands one base away. cDNA was synthesized by template-switch 5'RACE using a primer with a 10-nucleotide random unique molecular identifier that tagged each TCR transcript. Every sequencing run yielded over 200 million TCR-beta sequences covering 15-18 subjects. The RNeasy kit was used to extract total RNA. The KAPA Real-time Library Amplification kit was used to amplify TCR-beta VDJ regions with primers for the TCR constant region and the 5'RACE anchor. A first PCR added sample indexes and Illumina adaptors, and a second PCR then raised library yield. The roughly 650 bp TCR product was size-selected on a 2% E-gel SizeSelection system after Ampure bead purification. Before pooling, library quality was assessed on a Bioanalyzer, concentration was determined with Qubit, and library quantification was performed with the Kapa Library Quantification kit. An Illumina HiSeq 2500 sequenced the libraries paired-end 2 x 150 bp. To increase sequence diversity, 25-30% phiX was spiked into each library pool. Concerning the study's data processing: The UMI-based MiGEC pipeline processed quality-filtered reads and removed over 75% of raw TCR sequences during error correction. VDJ genes were aligned to IMGT germline references, and clonotypes were defined by unique CDR3 amino acid sequence plus V-J genes. VDJtools evaluated clonal expansion, Shannon diversity and CDR3 relatedness (CalcPairwiseDistances, ClusterSamples); CLCbio workbench built phylogenetic trees. Clones with at least 8 unique UMIs were defined as expanded, with this threshold being based on coefficient-of-variation modelling across technical triplicates. TCRdb reran the public reads through fastp at Q25 and MiXCR, keeping productive beta chains. Rows merge per CDR3 protein into single entries with the most common DNA and genes. Here the V and J calls rest on TCRdb's processing, not on the authors' analysis. Present in this sample are about 66,000 distinct CDR3 sequences, around 3.1% of which were seen just once. The top ten clonotypes cover approximately 3.5% of the sample.

Sequencing was done on a sample of PBMCs. This TCR derives from a man aged 35 to 55 with multiple sclerosis. The sequence links TRBV12-3 or TRBV12-4 to TRBJ1-2, with 8 bases in between that match TRBD1. CDR3 protein: CASSSWTGLDFGYTF. The bases are TGTGCCAGCAGTTCATGGACAGGGCTAGATTTTGGCTACACCTTC.